This T cell receptor beta chain was obtained from a study of radiotherapy plus CTLA-4 blockade in lung cancer. The ends were cut back, 3 bases at V and 4 bases at J, with 15 bases in the middle. The CDR3 sequence is 15 residues long. Germline assignment: CDR1 LGHNA and CDR2 YSLEER. The protocol was immunoSEQ multiplex PCR, while the TCRdb copy is restricted to in-frame clones and leaves out a portion. Among fewer than 65,000 clones, 70% to 80% were seen once, and the ten largest hold 6.5% to 10%. The specimen was peripheral blood, collected from a patient treated with radiotherapy plus ipilimumab. The sequence was obtained from a human donor with non-small cell lung cancer who had a complete response to radiotherapy plus ipilimumab. V usage is TRBV4-3 and J usage is TRBJ1-2, with D possibly matching TRBD1 (6 bases). The CDR3 DNA is TGCGCCAGCAGCCAGCTGGGGGCCGCTCGCTATGGCTACACCTTC. It yields the protein CASSQLGAARYGYTF.